The 17 T cell receptor beta chains presented below share a single source sample, sequenced in a study of T cells in Graves' hyperthyroidism and ophthalmopathy. From RNA transcripts, TCR beta CDR3 regions were amplified. The TCR CDR3 first-round RT-PCR relied on the HTBI primer set. One entry per CDR3 protein, called by TCRdb with MiXCR from the multiplex PCR reads. In the table there are 300,000 to 400,000 distinct CDR3 sequences, 21% of which are singletons. Sequencing input: blood. Receptors were obtained from a woman between 45 and 65 years old with Graves' hyperthyroidism.

V is TRBV3-1 and J is TRBJ2-7, with D perhaps being TRBD1 or TRBD2 (5 bases each). Trimming took off 0 bases at V and 3 bases at J, with 12 bases between the two ends. The CDR3 length is 15 residues. Germline V gene sequence: CDR1 LGHDT, CDR2 YNNKEL (reference sequence). Here the CDR3 reads CASSQEGRVNYEQYF. CDR3 coding DNA: TGTGCCAGCAGCCAAGAGGGGCGGGTGAACTACGAGCAGTACTTC.

This clonotype was detected once. The V call is TRBV18, the J call TRBJ1-2, with TRBD1 matching 7 bases. The CDR3 sequence is 16 residues long. The V gene end was trimmed by 1 base and the J gene end by 3 bases; junction bases not matched to a gene: 8. Germline CDR1 is KGHSH and CDR2 is LQKENI. The CDR3 region is CASSPLYRGRDYGYTF. The CDR3, as DNA: TGTGCCAGCTCACCACTTTACAGGGGCAGGGACTATGGCTACACCTTC.

The sample holds many counts of this clonotype. Compared with germline, one end of the junction differs, possibly owing to a read error. The chain links TRBV6-2 or TRBV6-3 to TRBJ2-7; 7 nucleotides align to TRBD1. The germline V gene has CDR1 MNHEY and CDR2 SVGEGT. This CDR3 is built from 13 residues. Here the CDR3 DNA reads TGTGCCAGCAGTTACTGGGACAGCGCCGAGGAGTACTTC. It encodes CASSYWDSAEEYF.

This clonotype was seen many times. The rearrangement links TRBV30 to TRBJ1-1; D is ambiguous. The V end was cut by 4 bases, the J end by 4 bases, with 10 bases between. Germline V CDR1 and CDR2: GTSNPN, SVGIG (reference sequence). The CDR3 loop spans 12 amino acids. CDR3 sequence: CAWNNLGTEAFF. The CDR3 DNA follows: TGTGCCTGGAATAATCTAGGCACTGAAGCTTTCTTT.

The rearrangement links TRBV5-1 to TRBJ2-5; D gene unclear. The V gene lost 0 bases and the J gene lost 4 bases, with 4 bases spanning the gap. This CDR3 region has 12 residues. The V gene's germline CDR1 is SGHRS and CDR2 YFSETQ. CDR3 in amino acids: CASSLVRETQYF. The DNA for the CDR3 is TGCGCCAGCAGCTTGGTCCGAGAGACCCAGTACTTC.

There are a few counts of this clonotype. This chain uses TRBV29-1 with TRBJ2-5, with D perhaps given as TRBD1 or TRBD2 (6 bases each). Germline V gene sequence: CDR1 SQVTM, CDR2 ANQGSEA. The CDR3 loop spans 15 amino acids. V gave up 6 bases and J gave up 5 bases, with 22 bases separating them. The CDR3 DNA follows: TGCAGCGTCGGGCACCCCCGGGGGCGCATGGAGACCCAGTACTTC. Its translation: CSVGHPRGRMETQYF.

This clonotype was recorded many times. The rearrangement joins TRBV10-2 to TRBJ2-1; D uncertain. CDR3 length equals 15 residues. V lost 2 bases and J lost 5, with 13 bases in between. Germline V gene data show CDR1 as WSHSY and CDR2 as SAAADI. The CDR3 protein is CASSEGLVKNNEQFF. CDR3 DNA: TGCGCCAGCAGTGAGGGGCTAGTTAAGAACAATGAGCAGTTCTTC.

The chain carries TRBV7-2 and TRBJ2-3; perhaps TRBD2 as D (6 bases). This CDR3 spans 11 amino acids. The germline V gene has CDR1 SGHTA and CDR2 FQGNSA. Trimming left V 4 bases short and J 10 bases short, with 9 bases between. CDR3 region: CASSSRLAQYF. The CDR3 nucleotides are TGTGCCAGCAGCTCACGACTAGCGCAGTATTTT.

The chain employs TRBV16 and TRBJ2-1; no reliable D call. The V gene's germline CDR1 is KGHSY and CDR2 FQNENV. This CDR3 is built from 16 residues. V dropped 4 bases and J dropped 0 bases, with 13 bases sitting between them. The CDR3 is CASSPISPNSYNEQFF. CDR3 coding DNA: TGTGCCAGCAGCCCTATTTCACCAAACTCCTACAATGAGCAGTTCTTC.

V gene TRBV19 combines with J gene TRBJ1-2, with 8 bases aligning to TRBD1. The length of the CDR3 is 14 residues. Germline V lookup: CDR1 LNHDA, CDR2 SQIVND (reference sequence). With 6 bases clipped from V and 4 bases from J, the junction kept 7 bases outside the gene matches. The CDR3 coding sequence is TGTGCCAGTAGAAACCCAGGGGGCGGCTATGGCTACACCTTC. Its protein is CASRNPGGGYGYTF.

For this clonotype: Here the CDR3 omits its conserved ending phenylalanine or tryptophan, so a read error is the likely source. V and J are TRBV6-5 and TRBJ2-3; unclear D gene. This CDR3 has 12 amino acids. Trimming removed 2 bases at V and 5 bases at J, with 5 bases between. Germline values: CDR1 MNHEY, CDR2 SVGAGI. The CDR3 here is CASSYRLDTQYL. The CDR3 DNA follows: TGTGCCAGCAGTTACAGGTTAGATACGCAGTATCTT.

The chain couples TRBV28 to TRBJ2-7; 12 bases align to TRBD2. Germline lookup yields CDR1 MDHEN and CDR2 SYDVKM. J gave up 1 base and V 3 bases, and 7 bases lay outside the gene matches. The CDR3 contains 17 residues. The CDR3 bases are TGTGCCAGCAGTTTCCGACTAGCGGGAGTTAGTTCCTACGAGCAGTACTTC. It specifies CASSFRLAGVSSYEQYF.

V usage is TRBV3-1 and J usage is TRBJ2-2; D not certain. CDR1 LGHDT and CDR2 YNNKEL come from the germline V gene (reference sequence). This CDR3 is built from 13 residues. Between the trimmed V and J ends, which lost 0 bases and 4 bases, there was a span of 3 bases. In DNA form, the CDR3 reads TGTGCCAGCAGCCAAGATGGCACCGGGGAGCTGTTTTTT. Residues: CASSQDGTGELFF.

This clonotype was seen a few times. The chain has TRBV10-3 and TRBJ2-2; D might be TRBD1 (5 bases). V was cut by 8 bases and J by 2 bases, with 9 bases left in between. The CDR3 has 13 residues. Germline values: CDR1 ENHRY, CDR2 SYGVKD. CDR3 sequence (DNA): TGTGCCATCCCAGGACAAAACACCGGGGAGCTGTTTTTT. Translation gives CAIPGQNTGELFF.

V usage is TRBV10-2 and J usage is TRBJ1-1; 10 bases are shared with TRBD1. V shed 7 bases and J 4 bases; nucleotides not matched to a gene: 18. The germline gives CDR1 WSHSY, CDR2 SAAADI. This CDR3 is built from 18 residues. CDR3 region: CASNGGIRTGGFGTEAFF. The CDR3 nucleotides are TGCGCCAGCAACGGAGGAATACGGACAGGGGGATTTGGCACTGAAGCTTTCTTT.

The chain joins TRBV11-2 to TRBJ2-6; TRBD1 is a possible D gene (7 bases). The germline gives CDR1 SGHAT, CDR2 FQNNGV. V was pared by 5 bases and J by 5 bases, with 19 bases between. The CDR3 is made up of 17 amino acids. As DNA, the CDR3 is TGTGCCAGCAGCCGAGGGGTGACAGGGAGGAGGGCCAACGTCCTGACTTTC. Its protein product is CASSRGVTGRRANVLTF.

J is TRBJ2-3 and V is TRBV28, with TRBD2 as a possible D gene (5 bases). The CDR3 covers 13 residues. Trimming took 1 base from V and 5 from J, leaving 7 bases between them. CDR1 is MDHEN, CDR2 SYDVKM, per germline. CDR3 DNA: TGTGCCAGCAGTTTATCCGGGAAAGATACGCAGTATTTT. Its translation is CASSLSGKDTQYF.